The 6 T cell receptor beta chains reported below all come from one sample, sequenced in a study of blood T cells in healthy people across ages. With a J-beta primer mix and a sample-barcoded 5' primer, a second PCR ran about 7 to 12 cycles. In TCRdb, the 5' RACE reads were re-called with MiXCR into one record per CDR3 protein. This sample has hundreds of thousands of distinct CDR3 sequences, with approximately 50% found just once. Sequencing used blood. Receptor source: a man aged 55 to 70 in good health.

CDR3 DNA sequence: TGTGCCAGCGGCAAGACAGGGGCCTACGAGCAGTACTTC. Amino acid sequence: CASGKTGAYEQYF. V and J are TRBV6-1 and TRBJ2-7; 8 positions match TRBD1. The germline V gene has CDR1 MNHNS and CDR2 SASEGT. The CDR3 is 13 amino acids. V lost 8 bases, J lost 2 bases, and 5 bases stayed unmatched.

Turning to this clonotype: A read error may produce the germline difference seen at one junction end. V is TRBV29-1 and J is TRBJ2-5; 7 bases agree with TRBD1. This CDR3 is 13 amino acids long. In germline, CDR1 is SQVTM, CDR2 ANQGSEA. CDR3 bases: TGCAGCGTTGAATCCTGGACAGGAGAGTCCCAGTACTTC. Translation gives CSVESWTGESQYF.

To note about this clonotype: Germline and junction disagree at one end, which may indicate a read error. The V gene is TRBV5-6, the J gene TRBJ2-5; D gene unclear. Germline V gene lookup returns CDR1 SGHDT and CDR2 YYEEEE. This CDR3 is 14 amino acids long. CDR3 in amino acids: CACSLDVGQETQYF. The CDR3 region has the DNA TGTGCCTGCAGCTTGGACGTCGGACAAGAGACCCAGTACTTC.

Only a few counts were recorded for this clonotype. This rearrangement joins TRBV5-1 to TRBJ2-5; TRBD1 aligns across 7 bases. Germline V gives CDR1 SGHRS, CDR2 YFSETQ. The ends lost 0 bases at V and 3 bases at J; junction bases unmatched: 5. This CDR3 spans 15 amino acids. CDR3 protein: CASSLETGREETQYF. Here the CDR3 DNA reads TGCGCCAGCAGCTTGGAGACAGGGCGTGAAGAGACCCAGTACTTC.

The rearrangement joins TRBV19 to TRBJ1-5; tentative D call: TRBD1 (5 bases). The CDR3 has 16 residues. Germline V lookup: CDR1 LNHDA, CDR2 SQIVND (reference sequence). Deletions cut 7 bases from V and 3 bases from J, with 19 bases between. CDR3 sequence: CASKSNRDVLNQPQHF. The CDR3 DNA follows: TGTGCCAGTAAATCAAACCGGGACGTACTCAATCAGCCCCAGCATTTT.

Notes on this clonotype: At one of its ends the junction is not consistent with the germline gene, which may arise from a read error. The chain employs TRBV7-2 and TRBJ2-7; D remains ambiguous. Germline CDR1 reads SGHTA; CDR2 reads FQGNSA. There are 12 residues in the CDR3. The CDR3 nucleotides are TGTGCCAGCAGCTACTTGAGGTACGTGCAGTACTTC. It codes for CASSYLRYVQYF. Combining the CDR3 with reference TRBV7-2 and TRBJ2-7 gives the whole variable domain GAGVSQSPSNKVTEKGKDVELRCDPISGHTALYWYRQSLGQGLEFLIYFQGNSAPDKSGLPSDRFSAERTGGSVSTLTIQRTQQEDSAVYLCASSYLRYVQYFGPGTRLTVT.